The next 25 T cell receptor beta chains were all read from a single sample in a study of response to subunit inactivated influenza vaccine. TCRdb reanalysed the RT-PCR reads using MiXCR and keeps one entry per CDR3 protein. The sample includes some 570,000 distinct CDR3 sequences, around 11% of them seen just once. These data also featured in a second study, about T cells expressing NK-cell markers. That work adds: Template switching by 5'RACE with UMIs generated the TCR beta cDNA.

The specimen was PBMCs from blood, collected on the day of vaccination. The receptors stem from a man over 45 who received an inactivated influenza vaccine.

The chain links TRBV6-2 or TRBV6-3 to TRBJ2-7; a weak D match, TRBD1 (6 bases). The CDR3 is 14 amino acids. V was shortened by 8 bases and J by 0 bases, with 14 bases between the two germline ends. The germline CDR1 and CDR2 sequences are MNHEY and SVGEGT. The CDR3 sequence: CASAGTSNSYEQYF. The CDR3 DNA follows: TGTGCCAGCGCCGGGACATCAAACTCCTACGAGCAGTACTTC.

This clonotype has a handful of counts. The chain recombines TRBV7-6 with TRBJ1-1; D is perhaps TRBD1 (5 bases). The germline V and J ends were trimmed by 4 bases and 1 base, with 10 bases remaining between them. The CDR3 totals 14 residues. Germline lookup yields CDR1 SGHVS and CDR2 FNYEAQ. The CDR3 nucleotides are TGTGCCAGCAGCTCCTTAGACAGGAACACTGAAGCTTTCTTT. Its protein is CASSSLDRNTEAFF.

This clonotype came up many times. Relative to the germline gene, one junction end is altered; a read error may explain this. This chain joins TRBV29-1 and TRBJ2-1; 11 bases line up with TRBD2. The CDR3 consists of 11 residues. CDR1 is SQVTM, CDR2 ANQGSEA, per germline. The CDR3 coding sequence is TGCAGCGGCGCCGGGACTAGCGGCGGTATCTTC. Encoded protein: CSGAGTSGGIF.

This clonotype occurred many times. The chain combines TRBV6-1 with TRBJ2-7, with D perhaps matching TRBD2 (7 bases). The CDR3 is made up of 14 amino acids. The V end lost 6 bases, the J end lost 4 bases, and 16 bases lay between the germline ends. Germline-derived CDR1 and CDR2 are MNHNS and SASEGT. The CDR3: CASSPNGGPYEQYF. The CDR3 coding sequence is TGTGCCAGCAGCCCTAACGGGGGGCCTTACGAGCAGTACTTC.

V gene TRBV20-1 combines with J gene TRBJ1-6; D gene uncertain. The CDR3 has 12 amino acids. From germline, CDR1 is DFQATT and CDR2 SNEGSKA (reference sequence). Trimming took off 3 bases at V and 3 bases at J, with 3 bases between the two ends. The DNA of the CDR3 is TGCAGTGCTAGCGGCTATAATTCACCCCTCCACTTT. Its translation is CSASGYNSPLHF.

This clonotype was counted at least ten times. The V and J genes are TRBV5-1 and TRBJ2-3; the match to TRBD1 covers 9 bases. Trimming took 0 bases from V and 4 from J; bases not matched to a gene: 3. There are 15 residues in the CDR3. Germline lookup yields CDR1 SGHRS and CDR2 YFSETQ. CDR3 nucleotides: TGCGCCAGCAGCTTGGAGGACAGGGGCCCAGATACGCAGTATTTT. Its translation: CASSLEDRGPDTQYF.

This clonotype was seen ten or more times. The V and J genes are TRBV10-3 and TRBJ1-2; no clear D gene. Trimming cost V 0 bases and J 8 bases, with 10 bases left between them. The CDR3 spans 13 residues. Germline V gene lookup returns CDR1 ENHRY and CDR2 SYGVKD. In DNA form, the CDR3 reads TGTGCCATCAGTGAGTCGCCGGATTTGGGCTACACCTTC. As protein: CAISESPDLGYTF.

This clonotype was counted only a few times. The V and J genes are TRBV6-5 and TRBJ1-4, with 9 bases fitting TRBD1. The CDR3 extends over 16 amino acids. Germline assignment: CDR1 MNHEY and CDR2 SVGAGI. The ends lost 2 bases at V and 8 bases at J; junction bases unmatched: 9. CDR3 bases: TGTGCCAGCAGTTACGCAGGACAGGGGTTGGGGGAAAAACTGTTTTTT. Its translation is CASSYAGQGLGEKLFF.

In its sample, this clonotype is medium-sized. The rearrangement links TRBV5-1 to TRBJ2-7; D gene uncertain. Germline V gene lookup returns CDR1 SGHRS and CDR2 YFSETQ. This CDR3 has 11 amino acids. Trimming shortened V by 5 bases and J by 7 bases, and 10 bases separated the two germline ends. DNA for the CDR3: TGCGCCAGCAGACAAGGACGGGAGCAGTACTTC. Translated: CASRQGREQYF. The variable domain in full, with the rest retrieved from reference TRBV5-1 and TRBJ2-7, is KAGVTQTPRYLIKTRGQQVTLSCSPISGHRSVSWYQQTPGQGLQFLFEYFSETQRNKGNFPGRFSGRQFSNSRSEMNVSTLELGDSALYLCASRQGREQYFGPGTRLTVT.

The rearrangement uses TRBV6-1 and TRBJ1-1; D may be TRBD1 (6 bases). This CDR3 has 15 amino acids. The germline V gene has CDR1 MNHNS and CDR2 SASEGT. The V end lost 6 bases, the J end lost 1 base, and 15 bases lay between the germline ends. The CDR3 DNA sequence: TGTGCCAGCAGCACCCGTGGACAGACGAACACTGAAGCTTTCTTT. The encoded protein is CASSTRGQTNTEAFF.

This clonotype was counted between two and nine times. The V call is TRBV28, the J call TRBJ2-3, with 9 bases fitting TRBD2. CDR1 is MDHEN and CDR2 is SYDVKM in the germline V gene. V gave up 5 bases and J gave up 4 bases; unmatched junction bases: 10. This CDR3 region has 16 residues. CDR3: CASSGWSGRRADTQYF. The CDR3 DNA follows: TGTGCCAGCAGTGGTTGGAGCGGGAGGAGGGCAGATACGCAGTATTTT.

The chain uses TRBV7-9 and TRBJ1-1; the D gene is possibly TRBD1 (5 bases). Germline V gene data show CDR1 as SEHNR and CDR2 as FQNEAQ (reference sequence). V was trimmed by 5 bases and J by 11 bases, leaving 21 bases between them. The CDR3 is 14 amino acids. The CDR3 DNA reads as TGTGCCAGCAGCCCCCTCGGGACCTCAAGTAGGGCTTTCTTT. It encodes CASSPLGTSSRAFF.

The chain combines TRBV21-1 with TRBJ1-4; the D call in the table, TRBD1, was not verified against the DNA. TRBV21-1 is flagged as a pseudogene. There are 15 residues in the CDR3. The CDR3 loop is CASSTPGTGDEKLFF. DNA of the CDR3: TGTGCCAGCAGCACCCCCGGGACAGGGGATGAAAAACTGTTTTTT.

This clonotype was detected a few times. The chain is built from TRBV28 and TRBJ2-5; weak D call: TRBD2 (6 bases). This CDR3 is 16 amino acids long. Trimming pared 3 bases from V and 3 bases from J, leaving 17 bases between. Germline V gene lookup returns CDR1 MDHEN and CDR2 SYDVKM. The CDR3 is CASSFGGFGGKETQYF. CDR3 sequence (DNA): TGTGCCAGCAGTTTCGGGGGTTTCGGCGGGAAAGAGACCCAGTACTTC.

This clonotype has a handful of counts. This chain links TRBV27 with TRBJ2-7, with D hard to call. The length of the CDR3 is 13 residues. Germline CDR1 is MNHEY and CDR2 is SMNVEV (reference sequence). V lost 4 bases, J lost 3 bases, and 10 bases lay in between. The CDR3 loop is CASSSLGLYEQYF. DNA of the CDR3: TGTGCCAGCAGTTCCCTCGGCCTCTACGAGCAGTACTTC.

The rearrangement links TRBV29-1 to TRBJ2-1; TRBD2 agrees at 16 bases. V trimming: 6 bases; J trimming: 6 bases; junction bases outside the gene matches: 8. The CDR3 sequence is 16 residues long. Germline V lookup: CDR1 SQVTM, CDR2 ANQGSEA. CDR3: CSVGLGLAGGLNEQFF. The CDR3 region has the DNA TGCAGCGTGGGACTGGGACTAGCGGGGGGGCTCAATGAGCAGTTCTTC.

In its sample, this clonotype was seen a few times. The V and J genes are TRBV28 and TRBJ2-1; D gene unclear. The CDR3 loop spans 15 amino acids. Trimming stripped 1 base from V and 3 bases from J, with 10 bases between. Germline CDR1 reads MDHEN; CDR2 reads SYDVKM. As DNA, the CDR3 is TGTGCCAGCAGTTTATATCCGGCAGGCTACAATGAGCAGTTCTTC. This translates into CASSLYPAGYNEQFF.

This clonotype occurred many times. The chain combines TRBV10-3 with TRBJ2-7; D is undetermined. This CDR3 contains 13 residues. Germline V gene lookup returns CDR1 ENHRY and CDR2 SYGVKD. V was cut by 4 bases and J by 5 bases, with 12 bases left in between. This chain's CDR3 is CAISVVGKHEQYF. DNA for the CDR3: TGTGCCATCAGTGTCGTAGGAAAGCACGAGCAGTACTTC.

This clonotype was found many times. The chain is built from TRBV5-1 and TRBJ2-7; 8 bases are shared with TRBD1. The germline CDR1 and CDR2 sequences are SGHRS and YFSETQ. The CDR3 covers 14 residues. V dropped 5 bases and J dropped 5; count of bases not matched to a gene: 9. CDR3 in amino acids: CASRSQGALDEQYF. CDR3 sequence (DNA): TGCGCCAGCAGGAGTCAGGGGGCTCTGGACGAGCAGTACTTC.

The chain's CDR3 is CASSQVPLAGDGEQFF. CDR3 nucleotide sequence: TGCGCCAGCAGCCAAGTTCCGCTAGCGGGAGACGGTGAGCAGTTCTTC. The chain couples TRBV4-1 to TRBJ2-1; 10 bases line up with TRBD2. Trimming at V came to 1 base and at J to 9 bases, leaving 9 bases not matched to a gene. The CDR3 runs 16 residues. Looked up from germline, CDR1 is MGHRA and CDR2 is YSYEKL.

The J gene is TRBJ2-3, the V gene TRBV12-3 or TRBV12-4, with a possible D match to TRBD1 (6 bases). The CDR3 spans 15 residues. The V and J ends lost 7 bases and 0 bases respectively, with 14 bases between them. CDR3 nucleotides: TGTGCCAGCATCCGGGGACAAATTAGCACAGATACGCAGTATTTT. Protein product: CASIRGQISTDTQYF.

The CDR3 region has the DNA TGTGCCAGCAGCCAAGAGACTAGCGGGAGTGCGGAGACCCAGTACTTC. Its translation: CASSQETSGSAETQYF. V and J are TRBV3-1 and TRBJ2-5; 12 bases are shared with TRBD2. Germline CDR1 is LGHDT and CDR2 is YNNKEL (reference sequence). This CDR3 comprises 16 residues. Trimming took 0 bases from V and 5 from J; bases not matched to a gene: 4.

This clonotype was picked up one time. The chain carries TRBV3-1 and TRBJ2-3, with TRBD2 as a possible D gene (6 bases). Trimming left V 0 bases short and J 9 bases short, with 10 bases between. This CDR3 has 13 amino acids. The germline V gene encodes CDR1 LGHDT and CDR2 YNNKEL (reference sequence). The CDR3 spells CASSQDWGRTQYF. DNA of the CDR3: TGTGCCAGCAGCCAAGACTGGGGGAGGACGCAGTATTTT.

This chain joins TRBV11-2 and TRBJ1-1; a possible D gene is TRBD1 (6 bases). This CDR3 contains 18 residues. Between the trimmed V and J ends, which lost 5 bases and 0 bases, there was a span of 22 bases. Germline V lookup: CDR1 SGHAT, CDR2 FQNNGV. This chain's CDR3 is CASSPGQFLTGMNTEAFF. The CDR3 DNA is TGTGCCAGCAGCCCAGGACAGTTCTTAACTGGCATGAACACTGAAGCTTTCTTT.

V gene TRBV29-1 combines with J gene TRBJ2-1; 10 bases line up with TRBD2. This CDR3 is built from 14 residues. With 3 bases clipped from V and 6 bases from J, the junction kept 5 bases outside the gene matches. CDR1 is SQVTM, CDR2 ANQGSEA, per germline. The CDR3 DNA follows: TGCAGCGTTGACAAGCGGGGGGGTTCCAATGAGCAGTTCTTC. Translation: CSVDKRGGSNEQFF.